The entry that follows covers one TCR beta chain sequence. Its antigen is not identified. Some clones are missing from TCRdb's copy, which holds only in-frame ones; the method was immunoSEQ multiplex PCR. The data contain around 160,000 clones, about four fifths of them singletons. The CDR3 has 15 amino acids. CDR1 and CDR2 from the germline V gene are SGDLS and YYNGEE. Trimming stripped 7 bases from V and 2 bases from J, with 19 bases between. This record comes from a study of cytotoxic CD8 clonotypes in ibrutinib-treated CLL. Study-wide findings and caveats: Circulating CD8+ T-cell counts were tracked by baseline clonality, which exceeded that of age-matched healthy donors. Public clonotypes showed up rarely, and on treatment they shrank or held steady.

This sequence originates from a human donor with chronic lymphocytic leukemia. The V and J genes are TRBV9 and TRBJ2-7; the D gene is possibly TRBD1 (5 bases). The sequences come from PBMCs, collected after 12 months of ibrutinib treatment. This CDR3 reads CASPSREEPPYEQYF. For the CDR3, the DNA is TGTGCCAGCCCCAGCAGGGAAGAACCACCCTACGAGCAGTACTTC.